What follows is one TCR beta chain and its context. What it binds is not known. The junction departs from the called germline gene at one end, perhaps through a read error. Total RNA was extracted at no less than 6 micrograms per sample. The use of a sample-barcoded 5' primer and a J-beta primer mix characterized a second PCR of about 6 to 12 cycles. TCRdb fed the 5' RACE reads into MiXCR, producing one record per CDR3 protein. This table holds approximately 800,000 distinct CDR3 sequences, 20% to 25% found once. Germline-derived CDR1 and CDR2 are MNHEY and SMNVEV (reference sequence). The CDR3 runs 14 residues. These data belong to a study of blood T cells in healthy people across ages. Study results and limitations: Across samples, TCR beta diversity tracked strongly with naive T cell percentage. Per million T cells, TCR beta diversity dropped about linearly as age rose.

These data were also reused for a study on T cells of mothers and their children. That source reports: Mothers gave over 8.5 million TCR beta CDR3 reads each, and children 2.5 million to 3 million each.

The TCR was taken from a boy younger than 18 in good health. The sample comprised blood. V and J are TRBV27 and TRBJ2-7; D is possibly TRBD1 (7 bases). The CDR3 is CASSPGTAGYKQYF. The DNA for the CDR3 is TGTGCCAGCAGTCCCGGGACAGCGGGCTACAAGCAGTACTTC.